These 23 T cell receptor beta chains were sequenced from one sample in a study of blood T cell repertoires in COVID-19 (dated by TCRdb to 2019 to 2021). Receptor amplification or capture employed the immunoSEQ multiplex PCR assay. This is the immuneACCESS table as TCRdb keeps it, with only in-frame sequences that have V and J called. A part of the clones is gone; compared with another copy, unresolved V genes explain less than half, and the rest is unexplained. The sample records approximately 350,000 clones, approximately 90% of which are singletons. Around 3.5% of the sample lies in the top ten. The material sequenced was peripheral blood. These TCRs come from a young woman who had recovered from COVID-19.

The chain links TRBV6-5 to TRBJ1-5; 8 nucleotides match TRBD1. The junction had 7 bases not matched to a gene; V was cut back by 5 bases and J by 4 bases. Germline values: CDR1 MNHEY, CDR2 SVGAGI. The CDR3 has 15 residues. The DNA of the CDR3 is TGTGCCAGCAGTACCCGGACAGGGCTGAATCAGCCCCAGCATTTT. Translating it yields CASSTRTGLNQPQHF.

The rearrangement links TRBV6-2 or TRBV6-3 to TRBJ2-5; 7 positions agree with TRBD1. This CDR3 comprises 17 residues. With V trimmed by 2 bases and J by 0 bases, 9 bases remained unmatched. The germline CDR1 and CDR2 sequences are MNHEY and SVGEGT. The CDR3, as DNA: TGTGCCAGCAGTTACCGGGACAGCCTTCTGTACCAAGAGACCCAGTACTTC. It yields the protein CASSYRDSLLYQETQYF.

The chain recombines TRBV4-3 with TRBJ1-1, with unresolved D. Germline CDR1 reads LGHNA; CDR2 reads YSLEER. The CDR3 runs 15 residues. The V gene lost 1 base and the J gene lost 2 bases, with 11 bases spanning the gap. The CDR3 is CASSQVAWSNTEAFF. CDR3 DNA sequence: TGCGCCAGCAGCCAAGTGGCTTGGAGTAACACTGAAGCTTTCTTT.

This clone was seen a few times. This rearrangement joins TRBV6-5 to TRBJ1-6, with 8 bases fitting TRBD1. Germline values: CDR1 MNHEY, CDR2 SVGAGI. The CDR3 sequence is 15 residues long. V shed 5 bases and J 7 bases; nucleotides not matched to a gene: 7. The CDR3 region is CASSLSTGGNSPLHF. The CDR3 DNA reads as TGTGCCAGCAGTCTCTCAACAGGGGGGAATTCACCCCTCCACTTT.

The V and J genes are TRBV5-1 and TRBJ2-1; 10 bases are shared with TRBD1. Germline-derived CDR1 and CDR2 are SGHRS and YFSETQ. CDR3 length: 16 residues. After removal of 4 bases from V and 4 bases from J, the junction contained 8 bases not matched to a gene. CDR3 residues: CASSGIPGQGYNEQFF. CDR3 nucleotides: TGCGCCAGCAGCGGGATTCCGGGACAGGGGTACAATGAGCAGTTCTTC.

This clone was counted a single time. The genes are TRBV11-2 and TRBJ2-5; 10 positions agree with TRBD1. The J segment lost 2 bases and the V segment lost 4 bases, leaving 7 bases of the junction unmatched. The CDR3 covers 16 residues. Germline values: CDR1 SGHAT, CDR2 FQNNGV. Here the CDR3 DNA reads TGTGCCAGCAGCTCCCCGCCGGGACAGGGGCAAGAGACCCAGTACTTC. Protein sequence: CASSSPPGQGQETQYF.

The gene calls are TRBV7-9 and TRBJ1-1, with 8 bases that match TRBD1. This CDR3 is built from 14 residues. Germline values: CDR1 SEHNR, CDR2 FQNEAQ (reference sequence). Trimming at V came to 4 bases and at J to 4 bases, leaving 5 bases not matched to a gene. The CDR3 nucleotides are TGTGCCAGCAGCTACGGACAGGGCTTCACTGAAGCTTTCTTT. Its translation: CASSYGQGFTEAFF.

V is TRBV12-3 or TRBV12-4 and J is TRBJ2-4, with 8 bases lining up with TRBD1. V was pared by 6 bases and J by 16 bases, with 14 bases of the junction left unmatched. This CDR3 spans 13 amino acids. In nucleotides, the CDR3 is TGTGCCAGCAGGGCCGGTGGACAGGGTTCTCGCTACTTC. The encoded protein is CASRAGGQGSRYF.

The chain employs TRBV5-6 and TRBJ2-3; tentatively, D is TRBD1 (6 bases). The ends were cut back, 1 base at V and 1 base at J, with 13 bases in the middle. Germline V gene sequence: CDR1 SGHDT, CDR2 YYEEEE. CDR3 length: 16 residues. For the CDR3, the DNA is TGTGCCAGCAGCTTGCGGCAGGGGCCGGGCACAGATACGCAGTATTTT. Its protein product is CASSLRQGPGTDTQYF. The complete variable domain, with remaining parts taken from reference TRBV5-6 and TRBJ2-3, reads DAGVTQSPTHLIKTRGQQVTLRCSPKSGHDTVSWYQQALGQGPQFIFQYYEEEERQRGNFPDRFSGHQFPNYSSELNVNALLLGDSALYLCASSLRQGPGTDTQYFGPGTRLTVL.

The CDR3 region has the DNA TGTGCCAGCAGCTTAGAGGCTAGCGGGAGCTATAGTGAGCAGTTCTTC. It codes for CASSLEASGSYSEQFF. This chain joins TRBV7-6 and TRBJ2-1; 10 nucleotides match TRBD2. The CDR3 runs to 16 residues. The J segment lost 9 bases and the V segment lost 1 base, leaving 9 bases of the junction unmatched. Germline V CDR1 and CDR2: SGHVS, FNYEAQ. The variable domain in full, with the rest retrieved from reference TRBV7-6 and TRBJ2-1, is GAGVSQSPRYKVTKRGQDVALRCDPISGHVSLYWYRQALGQGPEFLTYFNYEAQQDKSGLPNDRFSAERPEGSISTLTIQRTEQRDSAMYRCASSLEASGSYSEQFFGPGTRLTVL.

The DNA of the CDR3 is TGCGCCAGCAGCCGCCGGACAGGGGATAATGAAAAACTGTTTTTT. It codes for CASSRRTGDNEKLFF. The chain combines TRBV4-3 with TRBJ1-4, with 9 bases matching TRBD1. CDR1 is LGHNA, CDR2 YSLEER, per germline. V trimming: 4 bases; J trimming: 4 bases; junction bases outside the gene matches: 4. CDR3 size: 15 residues.

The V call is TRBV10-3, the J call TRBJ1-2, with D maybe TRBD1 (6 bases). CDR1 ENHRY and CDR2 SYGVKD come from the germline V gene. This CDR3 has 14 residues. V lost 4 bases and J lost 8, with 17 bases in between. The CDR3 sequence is CAISGGETGKGYTF. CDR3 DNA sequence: TGTGCCATCAGTGGGGGAGAGACAGGCAAGGGCTACACCTTC.

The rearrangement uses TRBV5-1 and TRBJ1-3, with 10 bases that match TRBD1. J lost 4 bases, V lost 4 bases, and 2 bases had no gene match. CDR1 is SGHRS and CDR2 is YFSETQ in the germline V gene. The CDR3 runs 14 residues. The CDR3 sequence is CASSGTGAGNTIYF. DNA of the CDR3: TGCGCCAGCAGCGGGACAGGGGCAGGAAACACCATATATTTT.

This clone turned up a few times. DNA for the CDR3: TGTGCCAGCAGTTTATTAGGGGGTGAAGCTTTCTTT. Amino acids: CASSLLGGEAFF. This sequence joins TRBV28 and TRBJ1-1; D perhaps matches TRBD1 (6 bases). Germline V gives CDR1 MDHEN, CDR2 SYDVKM. The CDR3 has 12 residues. V gave up 1 base and J gave up 7 bases, with 7 bases separating them.

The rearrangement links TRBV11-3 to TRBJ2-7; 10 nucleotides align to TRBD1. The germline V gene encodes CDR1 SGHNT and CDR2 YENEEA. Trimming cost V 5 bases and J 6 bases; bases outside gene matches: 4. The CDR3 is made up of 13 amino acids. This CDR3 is CASSRDRGGEQYV. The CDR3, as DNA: TGTGCCAGCAGCCGGGACAGGGGTGGCGAGCAGTACGTC.

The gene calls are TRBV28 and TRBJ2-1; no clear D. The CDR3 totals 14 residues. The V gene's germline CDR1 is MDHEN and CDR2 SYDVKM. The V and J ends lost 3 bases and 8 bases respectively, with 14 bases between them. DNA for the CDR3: TGTGCCAGCAGTTTCCCACCCCGTACGGATGAGCAGTTCTTC. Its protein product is CASSFPPRTDEQFF.

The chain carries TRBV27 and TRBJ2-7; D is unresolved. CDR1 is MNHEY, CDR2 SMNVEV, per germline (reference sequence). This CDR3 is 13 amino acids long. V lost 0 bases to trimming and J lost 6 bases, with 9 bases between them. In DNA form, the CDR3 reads TGTGCCAGCAGTTTATCGGTTTATAGCGAGCAGTACGTC. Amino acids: CASSLSVYSEQYV.

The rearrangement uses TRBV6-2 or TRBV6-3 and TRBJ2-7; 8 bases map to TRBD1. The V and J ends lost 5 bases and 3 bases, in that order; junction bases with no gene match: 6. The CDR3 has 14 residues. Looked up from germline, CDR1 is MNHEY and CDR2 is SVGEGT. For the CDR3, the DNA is TGTGCCAGCAGTCCCCGACAGGGGAACTACGAGCAGTACGTC. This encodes CASSPRQGNYEQYV.

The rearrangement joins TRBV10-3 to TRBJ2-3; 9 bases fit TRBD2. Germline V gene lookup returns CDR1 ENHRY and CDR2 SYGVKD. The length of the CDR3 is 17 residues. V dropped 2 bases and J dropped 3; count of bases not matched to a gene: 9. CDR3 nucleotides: TGTGCCATCAGTGAGCATATAGCGGGAGCGGGTACAGATACGCAGTATTTT. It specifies CAISEHIAGAGTDTQYF.

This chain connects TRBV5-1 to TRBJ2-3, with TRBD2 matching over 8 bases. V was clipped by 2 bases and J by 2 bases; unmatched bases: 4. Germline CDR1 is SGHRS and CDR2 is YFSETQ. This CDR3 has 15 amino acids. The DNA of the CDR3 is TGCGCCAGCAGCTTAACGGGAGGGTTCACAGATACGCAGTATTTT. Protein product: CASSLTGGFTDTQYF.

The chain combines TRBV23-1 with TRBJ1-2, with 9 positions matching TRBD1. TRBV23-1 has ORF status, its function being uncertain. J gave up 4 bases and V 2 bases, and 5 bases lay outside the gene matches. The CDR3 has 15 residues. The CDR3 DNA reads TGCGCCAGCAGTCAAAGGGACAGGGCAAGCTATGGCTACACCTTC. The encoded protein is CASSQRDRASYGYTF.

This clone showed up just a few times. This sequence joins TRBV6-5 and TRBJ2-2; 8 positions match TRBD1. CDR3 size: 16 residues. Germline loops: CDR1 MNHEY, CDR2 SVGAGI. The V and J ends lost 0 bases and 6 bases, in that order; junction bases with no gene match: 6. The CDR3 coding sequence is TGTGCCAGCAGTTACTCCAGGGACAGGATCGCCGGGGAGCTGTTTTTT. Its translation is CASSYSRDRIAGELFF.

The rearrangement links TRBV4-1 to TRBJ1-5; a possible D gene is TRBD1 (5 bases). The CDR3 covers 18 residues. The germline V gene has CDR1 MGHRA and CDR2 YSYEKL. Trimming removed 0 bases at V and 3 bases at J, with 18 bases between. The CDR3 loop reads CASSQDPGDLELNQPQHF. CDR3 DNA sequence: TGCGCCAGCAGCCAAGATCCGGGGGACTTGGAGCTCAATCAGCCCCAGCATTTT.